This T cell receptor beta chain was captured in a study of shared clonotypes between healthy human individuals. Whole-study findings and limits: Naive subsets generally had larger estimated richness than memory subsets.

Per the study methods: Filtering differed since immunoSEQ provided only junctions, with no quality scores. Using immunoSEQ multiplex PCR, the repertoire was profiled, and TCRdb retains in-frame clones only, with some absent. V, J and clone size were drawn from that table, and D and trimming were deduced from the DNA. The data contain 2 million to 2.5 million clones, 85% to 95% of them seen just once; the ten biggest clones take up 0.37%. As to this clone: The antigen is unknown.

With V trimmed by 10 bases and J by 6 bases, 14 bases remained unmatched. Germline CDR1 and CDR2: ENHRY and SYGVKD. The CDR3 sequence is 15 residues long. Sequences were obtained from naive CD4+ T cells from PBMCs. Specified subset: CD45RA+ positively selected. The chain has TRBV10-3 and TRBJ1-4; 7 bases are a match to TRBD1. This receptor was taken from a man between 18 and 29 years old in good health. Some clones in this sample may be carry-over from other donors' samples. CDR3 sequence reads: CATEKGAGSDEKLFF. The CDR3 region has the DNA TGTGCCACCGAAAAGGGGGCAGGTTCGGATGAAAAACTGTTTTTT.